This T cell receptor beta chain was found in a study of blood T cell repertoires in COVID-19. The CDR3 is 13 residues long. V lost 3 bases to trimming and J lost 4 bases, with 9 bases between them. Germline values: CDR1 KGHSH, CDR2 LQKENI. Clones were sequenced by immunoSEQ multiplex PCR, and TCRdb holds only the in-frame ones, with some missing. The repertoire holds fewer than 25,000 clones, with approximately 91% as singletons. The source material was peripheral blood. The rearrangement links TRBV18 to TRBJ2-5; TRBD1 is a possible D gene (5 bases). This sequence originates from a man in his 70s with COVID-19, enrolled during active disease. The CDR3 loop reads CASSPFGAETQYF. DNA of the CDR3: TGTGCCAGCTCACCGTTTGGGGCAGAGACCCAGTACTTC.